Below are 14 T cell receptor beta chains sequenced from a single sample in a study of blood T cell repertoires in COVID-19. Clones were read by immunoSEQ multiplex PCR, and TCRdb kept only the in-frame ones, dropping some. The sample includes hundreds of thousands of clones, about 87% seen only once; the top ten take 0.75% to 0.85%. The sample comprised peripheral blood. The source is a man aged 18 to 30 with COVID-19, enrolled during active disease.

This rearrangement joins TRBV29-1 to TRBJ2-3, with 10 bases that match TRBD1. Germline-derived CDR1 and CDR2 are SQVTM and ANQGSEA. This CDR3 contains 13 residues. V shed 6 bases, J shed 6 bases, and the junction held 6 bases outside the gene matches. CDR3 sequence: CSVLGTGVDTQYF. As DNA, the CDR3 is TGCAGCGTCCTTGGGACAGGGGTCGATACGCAGTATTTT.

This rearrangement joins TRBV6-5 to TRBJ1-2; 8 bases align to TRBD1. V shed 6 bases, J shed 6 bases, and the junction held 12 bases outside the gene matches. The CDR3 is made up of 15 amino acids. Germline values: CDR1 MNHEY, CDR2 SVGAGI. The CDR3 DNA is TGTGCCAGCAGCACTTCTCAGGGGGCACTTAATGGCTACACCTTC. Translating it yields CASSTSQGALNGYTF.

The chain has TRBV9 and TRBJ2-7, with D possibly being TRBD2 (5 bases). Germline CDR1 and CDR2: SGDLS and YYNGEE. Trimming removed 4 bases from V and 4 bases from J, with 18 bases in between. CDR3 length: 15 amino acids. The CDR3, as DNA: TGTGCCAGCAGCTTCTATTTCGGGAAAAAATACGAGCAGTACTTC. Translation: CASSFYFGKKYEQYF.

V gene TRBV3-1 (or the pseudogene TRBV3-2) combines with J gene TRBJ2-7; 9 nucleotides agree with TRBD2. V shed 5 bases and J 3 bases; nucleotides not matched to a gene: 2. Germline values: CDR1 LGHDT, CDR2 YNNKEL (reference sequence). The length of the CDR3 is 13 residues. The CDR3 DNA reads TGTGCCAGCAGCAAGCGGGAGGACTACGAGCAGTACTTC. Translation gives CASSKREDYEQYF.

V is TRBV5-6 and J is TRBJ2-5, with D unresolved. There are 14 residues in the CDR3. CDR1 SGHDT and CDR2 YYEEEE come from the germline V gene. The germline V and J ends were trimmed by 4 bases and 5 bases, with 15 bases remaining between them. CDR3 loop: CASSPNIWSETQYF. In DNA, the CDR3 is TGTGCCAGCAGCCCGAACATTTGGTCGGAGACCCAGTACTTC.

This chain connects TRBV6-5 to TRBJ1-2, with TRBD1 as a possible D gene (5 bases). Per germline, CDR1 MNHEY and CDR2 SVGAGI. This CDR3 is 13 amino acids long. Trimming took off 2 bases at V and 7 bases at J, with 11 bases between the two ends. This CDR3 is CASSYDSLGGYTF. For the CDR3, the DNA is TGTGCCAGCAGTTACGACAGTCTAGGTGGCTACACCTTC.

The chain recombines TRBV27 with TRBJ2-1; 7 bases line up with TRBD2. There are 17 residues in the CDR3. Germline lookup yields CDR1 MNHEY and CDR2 SMNVEV (reference sequence). Germline trimming cut 6 bases from V and 1 base from J; bases unmatched to any gene: 12. CDR3 sequence: CASSRSAGIRSYNEQFF. DNA of the CDR3: TGTGCCAGCAGCCGGTCAGCGGGAATTAGGTCCTACAATGAGCAGTTCTTC.

V gene TRBV19 combines with J gene TRBJ2-1; possible D gene TRBD1, 6 bases. The CDR3 has 14 residues. Germline V lookup: CDR1 LNHDA, CDR2 SQIVND (reference sequence). V lost 10 bases and J lost 4, with 17 bases in between. CDR3 nucleotide sequence: TGTGCCACTAAGACGACAGGAGGATACAATGAGCAGTTCTTC. It yields the protein CATKTTGGYNEQFF.

The genes are TRBV4-2 and TRBJ1-2, with 9 positions matching TRBD1. V was pared by 3 bases and J by 2 bases, with 7 bases of the junction left unmatched. Germline CDR1 LGHNA, CDR2 YNFKEQ. The CDR3 totals 16 residues. This CDR3 is CASSHTTQGANYGYTF. CDR3 in DNA: TGTGCCAGCAGCCACACGACACAGGGGGCGAACTATGGCTACACCTTC.

This clone has a handful of counts. The chain recombines TRBV13 with TRBJ2-3, with 7 bases that match TRBD2. Unmatched junction bases numbered 6, after V lost 2 bases and J lost 1 base. The CDR3 has 16 amino acids. Germline V gene data show CDR1 as PRHDT and CDR2 as FYEKMQ (reference sequence). The CDR3 DNA follows: TGTGCCAGCAGCTTAACCGAGGGAGGGGGCACAGATACGCAGTATTTT. Protein product: CASSLTEGGGTDTQYF.

This clone came up once. This chain connects TRBV6-2 or TRBV6-3 to TRBJ1-1; weak D call: TRBD1 (6 bases). Germline V gene data show CDR1 as MNHEY and CDR2 as SVGEGT. CDR3 length equals 17 residues. V lost 6 bases, J lost 0 bases, and 20 bases lay in between. CDR3 DNA: TGTGCCAGCAGCTCCATGGCAGGGGCTCATATGAACACTGAAGCTTTCTTT. Residues: CASSSMAGAHMNTEAFF.

The chain uses TRBV11-2 and TRBJ2-7; 8 bases are a match to TRBD2. After removal of 5 bases from V and 2 bases from J, the junction contained 8 bases not matched to a gene. Germline CDR1 SGHAT, CDR2 FQNNGV. This CDR3 has 15 amino acids. The CDR3: CASSQRGGSAYEQYF. The CDR3 DNA sequence: TGTGCCAGCAGCCAACGGGGGGGTAGCGCCTACGAGCAGTACTTC.

V usage is TRBV5-1 and J usage is TRBJ2-2; TRBD1 matches 10 bases. CDR3 size: 16 residues. The V and J ends lost 4 bases and 3 bases, in that order; junction bases with no gene match: 6. Germline loops: CDR1 SGHRS, CDR2 YFSETQ. CDR3 nucleotide sequence: TGCGCCAGCAGCGCTACCGGGACAGGGGACACCGGGGAGCTGTTTTTT. Amino acid sequence: CASSATGTGDTGELFF.

The rearrangement uses TRBV25-1 and TRBJ1-4; D is possibly TRBD1 (6 bases). Deletions cut 3 bases from V and 6 bases from J, with 17 bases between. The CDR3 runs 16 residues. CDR1 and CDR2 from the germline V gene are MGHDK and SYGVNS. The CDR3 sequence: CASSDTGTSIYEKLFF. CDR3 in DNA: TGTGCCAGCAGTGACACCGGGACAAGTATTTATGAAAAACTGTTTTTT. The full variable domain, in which reference TRBV25-1 and TRBJ1-4 provide the parts outside the CDR3, is EADIYQTPRYLVIGTGKKITLECSQTMGHDKMYWYQQDPGMELHLIHYSYGVNSTEKGDLSSESTVSRIRTEHFPLTLESARPSHTSQYLCASSDTGTSIYEKLFFGSGTQLSVL.